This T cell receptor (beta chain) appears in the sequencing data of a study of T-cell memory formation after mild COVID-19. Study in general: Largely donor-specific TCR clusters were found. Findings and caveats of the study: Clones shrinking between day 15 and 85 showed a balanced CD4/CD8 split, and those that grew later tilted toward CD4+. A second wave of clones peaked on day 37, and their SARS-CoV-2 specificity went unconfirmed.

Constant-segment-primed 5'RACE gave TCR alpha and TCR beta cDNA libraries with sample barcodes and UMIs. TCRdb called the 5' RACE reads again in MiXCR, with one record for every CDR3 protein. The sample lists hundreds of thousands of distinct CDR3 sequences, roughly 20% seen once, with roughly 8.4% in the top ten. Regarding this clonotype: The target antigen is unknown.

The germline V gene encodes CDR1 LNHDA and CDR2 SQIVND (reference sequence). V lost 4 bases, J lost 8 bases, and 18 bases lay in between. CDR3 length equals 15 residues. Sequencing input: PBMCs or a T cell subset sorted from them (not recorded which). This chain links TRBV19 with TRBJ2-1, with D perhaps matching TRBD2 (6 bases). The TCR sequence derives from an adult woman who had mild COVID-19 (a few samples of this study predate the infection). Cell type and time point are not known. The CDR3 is CASSTNGGGGHEQFF. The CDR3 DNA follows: TGTGCCAGTAGTACTAATGGGGGAGGTGGGCATGAGCAGTTCTTC.